The rows below give T cell receptor beta chains drawn from one sample of a study of shared clonotypes between healthy human individuals. Data came from immunoSEQ multiplex PCR; TCRdb stores just in-frame clones and leaves some out. The table includes around 640,000 clones, 95% to 96% detected once. The sequenced sample consisted of naive CD8+ T cells sorted from blood. The receptors derive from a woman aged 25 to 45 in good health. The conserved cysteine and the conserved F or W are not part of the CDR3 here. Expanded clones are given a class, and other clones once, few, many or no size at all.

CDR3 protein,V gene,clone size
ASSSQGADTQY,TRBV13,NA
ASSLSVRGRVEAF,TRBV27,NA
ASSPPGQGTYNEQF,TRBV28,NA
ASSYSDESDTQY,TRBV6-5,NA
ASSLFFGTQETQY,TRBV7-6,NA
ASSISGRTEAF,TRBV19,NA
ASSPVSGDAEQF,TRBV28,NA
ASSPGQLRSYEQY,TRBV28,NA
ASSFSGDYEQY,TRBV7-9,NA
ASVGDSLQAF,TRBV6-1,NA
ASRHSGIYSYEQY,TRBV27,NA
ASSFGTGEQPQH,TRBV7-2,NA
ASSWVAGDNEQF,TRBV28,once
ASSLVET,TRBV11-2,few
ASRWDTNTGELF,TRBV11-2,NA
ASSLASRRLAVAKNIQY,TRBV5-6,NA
ASSATLAGGPKLL,TRBV25-1,NA
ASSLSLVETQY,TRBV27,NA